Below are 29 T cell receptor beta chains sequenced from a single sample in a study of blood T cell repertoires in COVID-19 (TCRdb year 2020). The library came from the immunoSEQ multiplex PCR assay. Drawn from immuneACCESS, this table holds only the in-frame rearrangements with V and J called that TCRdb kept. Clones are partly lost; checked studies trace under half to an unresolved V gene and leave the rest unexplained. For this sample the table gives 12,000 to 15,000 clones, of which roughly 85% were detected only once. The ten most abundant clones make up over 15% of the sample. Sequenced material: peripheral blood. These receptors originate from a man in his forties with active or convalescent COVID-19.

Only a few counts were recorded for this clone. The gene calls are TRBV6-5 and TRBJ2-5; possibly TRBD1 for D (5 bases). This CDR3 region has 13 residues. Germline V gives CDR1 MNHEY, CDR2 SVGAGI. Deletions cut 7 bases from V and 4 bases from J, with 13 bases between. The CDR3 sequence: CASTPKGVETQYF. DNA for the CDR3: TGTGCCAGCACACCCAAAGGGGTAGAGACCCAGTACTTC.

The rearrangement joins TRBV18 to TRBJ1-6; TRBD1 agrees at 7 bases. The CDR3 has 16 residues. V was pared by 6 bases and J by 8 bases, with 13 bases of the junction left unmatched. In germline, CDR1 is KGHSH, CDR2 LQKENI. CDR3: CASSRSEGAKDSPLHF. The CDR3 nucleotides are TGTGCCAGCTCCCGTAGCGAGGGGGCAAAGGATTCACCCCTCCACTTT.

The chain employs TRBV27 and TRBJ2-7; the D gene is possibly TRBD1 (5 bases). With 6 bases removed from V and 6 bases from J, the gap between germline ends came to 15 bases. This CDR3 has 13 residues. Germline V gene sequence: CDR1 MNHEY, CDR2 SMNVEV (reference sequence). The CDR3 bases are TGTGCCAGCAGGGACGGACAATCGGGCGAGCAGTACTTC. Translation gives CASRDGQSGEQYF.

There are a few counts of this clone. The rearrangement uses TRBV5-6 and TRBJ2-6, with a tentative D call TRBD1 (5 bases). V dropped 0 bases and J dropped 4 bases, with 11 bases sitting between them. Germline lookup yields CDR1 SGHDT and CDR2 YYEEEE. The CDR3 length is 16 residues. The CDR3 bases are TGTGCCAGCAGCTTGGGTGGGGCGAGCGGGGCCAACGTCCTGACTTTC. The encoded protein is CASSLGGASGANVLTF.

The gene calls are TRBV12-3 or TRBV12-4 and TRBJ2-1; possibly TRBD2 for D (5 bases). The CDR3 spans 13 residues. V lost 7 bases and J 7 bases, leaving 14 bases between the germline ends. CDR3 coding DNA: TGTGCCAGCACTACTCTTTTAGCGAATGAGCAGTTCTTC. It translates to CASTTLLANEQFF.

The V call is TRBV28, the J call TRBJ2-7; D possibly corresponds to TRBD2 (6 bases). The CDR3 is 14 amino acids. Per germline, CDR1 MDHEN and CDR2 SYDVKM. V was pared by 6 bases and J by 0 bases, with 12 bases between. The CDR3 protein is CASRPQGLSYEQYF. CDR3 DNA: TGTGCCAGCAGGCCCCAGGGACTCTCCTACGAGCAGTACTTC.

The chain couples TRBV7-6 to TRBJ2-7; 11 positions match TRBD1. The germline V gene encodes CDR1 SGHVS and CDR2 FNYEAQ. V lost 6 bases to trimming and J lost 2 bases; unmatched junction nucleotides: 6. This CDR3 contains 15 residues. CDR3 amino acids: CASSSGTGGTYEQYF. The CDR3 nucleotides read TGTGCCAGCAGTTCCGGGACAGGGGGAACCTACGAGCAGTACTTC.

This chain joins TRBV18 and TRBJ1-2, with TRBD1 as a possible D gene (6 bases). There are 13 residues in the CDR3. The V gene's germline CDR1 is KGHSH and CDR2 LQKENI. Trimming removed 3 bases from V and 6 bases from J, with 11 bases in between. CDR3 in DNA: TGTGCCAGCTCACCTGGACAGAACGATGGCTACACCTTC. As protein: CASSPGQNDGYTF. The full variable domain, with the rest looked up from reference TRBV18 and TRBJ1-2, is NAGVMQNPRHLVRRRGQEARLRCSPMKGHSHVYWYRQLPEEGLKFMVYLQKENIIDESGMPKERFSAEFPKEGPSILRIQQVVRGDSAAYFCASSPGQNDGYTFGSGTRLTVV.

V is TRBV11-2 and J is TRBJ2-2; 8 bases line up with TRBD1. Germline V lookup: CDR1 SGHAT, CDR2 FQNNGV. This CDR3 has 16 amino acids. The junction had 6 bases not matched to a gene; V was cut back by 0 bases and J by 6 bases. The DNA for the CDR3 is TGTGCCAGCAGCTTAGATTGGCAGGGGGCAGCCGGGGAGCTGTTTTTT. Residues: CASSLDWQGAAGELFF.

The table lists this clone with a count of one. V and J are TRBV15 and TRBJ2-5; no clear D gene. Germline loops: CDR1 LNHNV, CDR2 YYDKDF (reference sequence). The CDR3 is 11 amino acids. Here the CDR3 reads CAKLDKGTQYF. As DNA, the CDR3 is TGTGCTAAGCTTGACAAAGGGACCCAGTACTTC.

The CDR3 DNA follows: TGTGCCACCAGTGATTTGCAGGGGGATGAGCAGTTCTTC. It yields the protein CATSDLQGDEQFF. The chain employs TRBV24-1 and TRBJ2-1; 7 bases align to TRBD1. CDR1 is KGHDR and CDR2 is SFDVKD in the germline V gene. V trimming: 0 bases; J trimming: 8 bases; junction bases outside the gene matches: 0. The CDR3 is made up of 13 amino acids.

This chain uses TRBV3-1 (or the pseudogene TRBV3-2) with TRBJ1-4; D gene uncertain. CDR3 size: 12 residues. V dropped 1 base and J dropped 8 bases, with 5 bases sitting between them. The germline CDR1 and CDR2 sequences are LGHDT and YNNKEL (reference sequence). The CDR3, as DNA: TGTGCCAGCAGCCAAGCGGGGGAAAAACTGTTTTTT. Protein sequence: CASSQAGEKLFF.

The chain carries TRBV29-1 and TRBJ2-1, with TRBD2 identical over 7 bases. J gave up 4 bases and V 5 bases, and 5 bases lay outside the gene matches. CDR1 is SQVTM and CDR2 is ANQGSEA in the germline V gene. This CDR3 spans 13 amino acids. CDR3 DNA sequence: TGCAGCGTTCAAAGCGGGGTTTACAATGAGCAGTTCTTC. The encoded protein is CSVQSGVYNEQFF.

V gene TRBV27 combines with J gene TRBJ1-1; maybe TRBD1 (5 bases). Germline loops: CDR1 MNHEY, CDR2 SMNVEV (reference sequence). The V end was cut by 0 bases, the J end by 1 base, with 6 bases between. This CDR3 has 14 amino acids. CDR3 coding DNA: TGTGCCAGCAGTTTATCGGGGGGGAACACTGAAGCTTTCTTT. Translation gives CASSLSGGNTEAFF.

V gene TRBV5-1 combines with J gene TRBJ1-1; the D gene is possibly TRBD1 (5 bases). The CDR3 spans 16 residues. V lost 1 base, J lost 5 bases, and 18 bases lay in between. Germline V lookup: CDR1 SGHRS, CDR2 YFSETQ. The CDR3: CASSLSGGRAVTEAFF. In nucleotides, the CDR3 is TGCGCCAGCAGCTTGTCCGGGGGTAGGGCTGTGACTGAAGCTTTCTTT.

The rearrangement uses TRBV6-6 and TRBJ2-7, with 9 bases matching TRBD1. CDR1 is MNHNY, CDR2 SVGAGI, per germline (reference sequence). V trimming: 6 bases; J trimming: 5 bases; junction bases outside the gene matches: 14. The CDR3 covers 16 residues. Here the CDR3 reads CASSPRRQGVSHEQYF. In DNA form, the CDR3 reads TGTGCCAGCAGCCCACGCCGACAGGGGGTGTCCCACGAGCAGTACTTC.

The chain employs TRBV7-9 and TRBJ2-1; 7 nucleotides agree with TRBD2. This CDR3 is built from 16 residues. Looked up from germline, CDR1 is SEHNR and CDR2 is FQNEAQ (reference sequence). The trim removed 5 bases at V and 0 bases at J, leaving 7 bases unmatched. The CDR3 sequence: CASSPPGGSSYNEQFF. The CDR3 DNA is TGTGCCAGCAGCCCCCCCGGGGGGAGCTCCTACAATGAGCAGTTCTTC.

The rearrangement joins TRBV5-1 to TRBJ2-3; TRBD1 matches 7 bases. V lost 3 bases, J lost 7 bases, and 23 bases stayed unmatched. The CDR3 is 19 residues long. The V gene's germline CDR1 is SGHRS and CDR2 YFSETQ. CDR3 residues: CASSSDPALGTVRVNTQYF. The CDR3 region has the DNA TGCGCCAGCAGCTCCGATCCGGCCCTTGGGACAGTAAGGGTAAATACGCAGTATTTT.

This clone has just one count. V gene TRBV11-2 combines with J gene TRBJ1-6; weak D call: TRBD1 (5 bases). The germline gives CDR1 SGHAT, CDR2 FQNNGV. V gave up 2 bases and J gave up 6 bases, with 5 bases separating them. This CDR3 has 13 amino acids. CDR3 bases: TGTGCCAGCAGCTTACAGGGTAATTCACCCCTCCACTTT. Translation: CASSLQGNSPLHF.

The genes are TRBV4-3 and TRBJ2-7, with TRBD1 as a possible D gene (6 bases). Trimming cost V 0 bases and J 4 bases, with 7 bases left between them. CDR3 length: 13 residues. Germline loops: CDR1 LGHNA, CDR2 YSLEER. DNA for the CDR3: TGCGCCAGCAGCCAAGAAACAGGGTACGAGCAGTACTTC. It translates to CASSQETGYEQYF.

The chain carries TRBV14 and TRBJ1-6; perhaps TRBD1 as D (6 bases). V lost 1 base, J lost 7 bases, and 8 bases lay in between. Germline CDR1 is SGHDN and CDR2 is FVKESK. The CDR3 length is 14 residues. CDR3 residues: CASSQGTANSPLHF. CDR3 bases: TGTGCCAGCAGCCAAGGGACAGCAAATTCACCCCTCCACTTT.

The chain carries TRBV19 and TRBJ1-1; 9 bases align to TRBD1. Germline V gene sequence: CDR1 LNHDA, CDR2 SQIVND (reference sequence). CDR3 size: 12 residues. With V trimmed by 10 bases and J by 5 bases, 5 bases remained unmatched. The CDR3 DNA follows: TGTGCCACCCGGGACAGGGCGACTGAAGCTTTCTTT. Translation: CATRDRATEAFF.

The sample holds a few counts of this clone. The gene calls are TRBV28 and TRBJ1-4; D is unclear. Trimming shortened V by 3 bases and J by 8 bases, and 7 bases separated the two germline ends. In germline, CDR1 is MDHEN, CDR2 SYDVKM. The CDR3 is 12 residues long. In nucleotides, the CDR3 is TGTGCCAGCAGTTTTTCGGGAGAAAAACTGTTTTTT. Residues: CASSFSGEKLFF.

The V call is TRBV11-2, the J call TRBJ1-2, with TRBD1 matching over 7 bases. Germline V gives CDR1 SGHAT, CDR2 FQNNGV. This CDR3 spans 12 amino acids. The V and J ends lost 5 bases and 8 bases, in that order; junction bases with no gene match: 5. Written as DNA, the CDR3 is TGTGCCAGCAGCGACACAGGGGAGGGCTACACCTTC. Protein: CASSDTGEGYTF.

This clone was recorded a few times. The CDR3, as DNA: TGTGCCACAACTCGGGACAGGGAGTACCAGCCCCAGCATTTT. Translation: CATTRDREYQPQHF. This chain joins TRBV6-6 and TRBJ1-5; TRBD1 matches at 9 bases. In germline, CDR1 is MNHNY, CDR2 SVGAGI (reference sequence). The CDR3 extends over 14 amino acids. The trim removed 10 bases at V and 7 bases at J, leaving 11 bases unmatched.

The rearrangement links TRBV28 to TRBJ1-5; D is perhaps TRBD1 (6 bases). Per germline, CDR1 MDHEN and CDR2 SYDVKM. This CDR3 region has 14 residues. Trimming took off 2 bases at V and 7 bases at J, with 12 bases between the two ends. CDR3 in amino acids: CASSLPTGPQPQHF. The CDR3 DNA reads TGTGCCAGCAGTTTACCTACAGGGCCCCAGCCCCAGCATTTT.

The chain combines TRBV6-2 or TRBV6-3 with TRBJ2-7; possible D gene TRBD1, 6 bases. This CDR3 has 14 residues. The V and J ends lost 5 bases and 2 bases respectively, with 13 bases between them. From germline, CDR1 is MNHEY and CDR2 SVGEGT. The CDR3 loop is CASSPVGGTYEQYF. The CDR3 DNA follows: TGTGCCAGCAGTCCAGTAGGGGGAACCTACGAGCAGTACTTC.

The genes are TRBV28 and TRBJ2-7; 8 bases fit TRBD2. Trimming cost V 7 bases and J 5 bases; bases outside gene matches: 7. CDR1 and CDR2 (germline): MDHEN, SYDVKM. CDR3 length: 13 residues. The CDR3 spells CASTPRGLDEQYF. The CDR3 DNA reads TGTGCCAGCACGCCCCGGGGACTAGACGAGCAGTACTTC.

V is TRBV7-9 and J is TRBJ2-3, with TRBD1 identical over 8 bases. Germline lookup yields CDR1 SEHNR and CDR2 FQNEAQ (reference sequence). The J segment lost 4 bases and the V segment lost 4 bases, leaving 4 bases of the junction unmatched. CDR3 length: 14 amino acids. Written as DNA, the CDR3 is TGTGCCAGCAGCTCTGGACAGGGCTCAGATACGCAGTATTTT. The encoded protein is CASSSGQGSDTQYF.